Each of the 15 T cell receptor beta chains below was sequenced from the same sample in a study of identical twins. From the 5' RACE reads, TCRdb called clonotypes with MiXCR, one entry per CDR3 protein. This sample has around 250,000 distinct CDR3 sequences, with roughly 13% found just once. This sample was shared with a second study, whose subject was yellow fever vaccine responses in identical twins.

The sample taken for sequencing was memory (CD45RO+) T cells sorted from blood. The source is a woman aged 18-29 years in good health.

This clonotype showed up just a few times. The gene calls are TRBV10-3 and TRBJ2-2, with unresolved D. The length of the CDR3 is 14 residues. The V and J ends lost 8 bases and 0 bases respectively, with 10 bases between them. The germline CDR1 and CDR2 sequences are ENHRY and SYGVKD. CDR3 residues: CAISVIPNTGELFF. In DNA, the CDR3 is TGTGCCATCTCCGTTATACCGAACACCGGGGAGCTGTTTTTT.

The CDR3 reads CASSPSVSNRDSTDTQYF. CDR3 DNA sequence: TGTGCCAGCAGTCCCTCCGTCTCCAACAGGGATAGCACAGATACGCAGTATTTT. The chain carries TRBV6-2 or TRBV6-3 and TRBJ2-3; D is perhaps TRBD1 (6 bases). Between the trimmed V and J ends, which lost 5 bases and 0 bases, there was a span of 21 bases. The germline V gene has CDR1 MNHEY and CDR2 SVGEGT. The CDR3 runs 18 residues.

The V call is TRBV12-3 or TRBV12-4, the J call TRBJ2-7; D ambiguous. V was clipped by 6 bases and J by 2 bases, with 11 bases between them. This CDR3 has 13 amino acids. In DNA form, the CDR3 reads TGTGCCAGCAGACCTGGACGGACCTACGAGCAGTACTTC. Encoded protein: CASRPGRTYEQYF.

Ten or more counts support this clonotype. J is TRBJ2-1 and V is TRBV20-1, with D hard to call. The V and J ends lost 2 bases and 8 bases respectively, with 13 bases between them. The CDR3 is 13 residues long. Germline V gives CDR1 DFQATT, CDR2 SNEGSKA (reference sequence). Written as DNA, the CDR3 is TGCAGTGCTAGAATGGCCAGCTTGTATGAGCAGTTCTTC. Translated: CSARMASLYEQFF.

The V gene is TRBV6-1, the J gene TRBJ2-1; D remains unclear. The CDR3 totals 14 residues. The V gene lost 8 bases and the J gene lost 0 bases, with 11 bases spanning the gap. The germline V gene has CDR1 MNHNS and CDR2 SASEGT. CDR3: CASRLGASYNEQFF. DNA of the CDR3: TGTGCCAGCCGCCTAGGCGCCTCCTACAATGAGCAGTTCTTC.

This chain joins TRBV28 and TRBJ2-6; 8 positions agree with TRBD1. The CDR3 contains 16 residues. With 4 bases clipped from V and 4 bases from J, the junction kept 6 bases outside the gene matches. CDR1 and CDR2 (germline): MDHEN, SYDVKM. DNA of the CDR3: TGTGCCAGCAGTTCGACAGGGGCAGGAGGGGCCAACGTCCTGACTTTC. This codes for CASSSTGAGGANVLTF. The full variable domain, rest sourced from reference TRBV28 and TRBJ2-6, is DVKVTQSSRYLVKRTGEKVFLECVQDMDHENMFWYRQDPGLGLRLIYFSYDVKMKEKGDIPEGYSVSREKKERFSLILESASTNQTSMYLCASSSTGAGGANVLTFGAGSRLTVL.

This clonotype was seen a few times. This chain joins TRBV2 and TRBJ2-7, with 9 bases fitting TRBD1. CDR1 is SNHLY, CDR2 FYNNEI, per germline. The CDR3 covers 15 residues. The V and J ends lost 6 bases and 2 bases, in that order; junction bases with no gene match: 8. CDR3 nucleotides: TGTGCCAGCAGACGGGACAGGGCCAATACCTACGAGCAGTACTTC. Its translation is CASRRDRANTYEQYF.

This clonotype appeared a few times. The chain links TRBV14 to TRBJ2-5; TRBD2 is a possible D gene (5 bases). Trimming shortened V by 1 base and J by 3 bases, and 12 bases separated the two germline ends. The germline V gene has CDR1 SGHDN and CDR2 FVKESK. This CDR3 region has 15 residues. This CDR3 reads CASSQAKRSKETQYF. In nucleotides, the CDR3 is TGTGCCAGCAGCCAAGCTAAGCGGTCTAAAGAGACCCAGTACTTC.

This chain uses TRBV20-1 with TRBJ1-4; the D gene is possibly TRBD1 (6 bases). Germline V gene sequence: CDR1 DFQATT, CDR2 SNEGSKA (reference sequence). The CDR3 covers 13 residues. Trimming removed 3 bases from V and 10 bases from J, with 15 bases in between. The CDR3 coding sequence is TGCAGTGCTAGTAATAGAGCACAGGGAAAACTGTTTTTT. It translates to CSASNRAQGKLFF.

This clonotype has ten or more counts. DNA for the CDR3: TGTGCCAGCAGCTTAGGGCCTAAAGGACAAGAGACCCAGTACTTC. The encoded protein is CASSLGPKGQETQYF. The chain has TRBV11-2 and TRBJ2-5; D ambiguous. The CDR3 has 15 residues. Germline CDR1 and CDR2: SGHAT and FQNNGV. The V gene lost 1 base and the J gene lost 2 bases, with 11 bases spanning the gap.

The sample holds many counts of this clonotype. CDR3 loop: CASMVGTNTGELFF. The CDR3 nucleotides read TGCGCCAGCATGGTAGGGACGAACACCGGGGAGCTGTTTTTT. This chain connects TRBV5-1 to TRBJ2-2; D ambiguous. The CDR3 has 14 amino acids. V shed 6 bases and J shed 0 bases, with 9 bases lying between them. Germline loops: CDR1 SGHRS, CDR2 YFSETQ.

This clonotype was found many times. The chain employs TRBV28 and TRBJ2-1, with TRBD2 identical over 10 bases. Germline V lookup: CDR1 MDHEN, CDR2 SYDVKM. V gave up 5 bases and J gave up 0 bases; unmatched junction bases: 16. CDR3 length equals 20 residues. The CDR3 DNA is TGTGCCAGCAGTACGATAGCGGGAGGTCTTAAAACGAGCTCCTACAATGAGCAGTTCTTC. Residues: CASSTIAGGLKTSSYNEQFF.

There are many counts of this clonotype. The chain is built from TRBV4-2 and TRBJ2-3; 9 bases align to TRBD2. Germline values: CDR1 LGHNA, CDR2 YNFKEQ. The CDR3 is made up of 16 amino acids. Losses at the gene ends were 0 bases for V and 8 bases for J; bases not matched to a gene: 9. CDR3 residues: CASSQDYRLAGTTQYF. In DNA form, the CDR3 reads TGTGCCAGCAGCCAAGATTATAGGCTAGCGGGAACTACGCAGTATTTT.

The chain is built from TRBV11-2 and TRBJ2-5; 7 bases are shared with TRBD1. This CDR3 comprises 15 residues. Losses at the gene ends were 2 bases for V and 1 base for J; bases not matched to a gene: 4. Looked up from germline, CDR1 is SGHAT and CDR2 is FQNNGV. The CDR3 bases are TGTGCCAGCAGCTTACTGACAGGGTTCCAAGAGACCCAGTACTTC. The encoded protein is CASSLLTGFQETQYF.

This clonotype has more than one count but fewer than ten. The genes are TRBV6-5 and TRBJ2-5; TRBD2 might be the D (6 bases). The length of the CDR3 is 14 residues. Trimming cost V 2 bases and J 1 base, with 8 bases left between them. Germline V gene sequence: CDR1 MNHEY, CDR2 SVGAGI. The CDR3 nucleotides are TGTGCCAGCAGTTACAGGGGAGGCCAAGAGACCCAGTACTTC. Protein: CASSYRGGQETQYF.